This TCR beta chain appears in the sequencing data of a study of cytomegalovirus exposure and HLA in healthy donors. Of note for this clone: The antigen remains undetermined.

This PCR relied on a set of 60 Vbeta primers and 13 Jbeta primers. The data were produced by immunoSEQ multiplex PCR, yet TCRdb's version contains in-frame clones alone and is incomplete. The sample has roughly 200,000 clones; roughly 80% are singletons. The CDR3 spans 16 residues. V shed 0 bases and J shed 5 bases, with 16 bases lying between them. Per germline, CDR1 LGHNA and CDR2 YNFKEQ. Study-level results: In a later analysis, compared with equally common non-associated chains, HLA-associated beta chains were more expanded.

Specimen: PBMCs. The TCR originated in a man aged 25 to 40 in good health and CMV-seronegative. The gene calls are TRBV4-2 and TRBJ1-2; D is unclear. The CDR3 nucleotides read TGTGCCAGCAGCCAAGATCATGGAGCCCGGAGGTATGGCTACACCTTC. This encodes CASSQDHGARRYGYTF.